What follows is one T cell receptor beta chain and its context. TCRdb keeps only in-frame clones here, not all; method: immunoSEQ multiplex PCR. The table has roughly 58,000 clones, roughly four fifths seen once. The data originate from a study of T cells in localized non-small cell lung cancer. This CDR3 is built from 15 residues. Trimming left V 7 bases short and J 3 bases short, with 16 bases between. Germline V lookup: CDR1 LNHDA, CDR2 SQIVND (reference sequence). The input for sequencing was PBMCs, taken before any cancer treatment. The J gene is TRBJ1-5, the V gene TRBV19, with a weak D call TRBD1 (6 bases). The TCR was taken from a man aged 40 to 75 with stage II lung adenocarcinoma. This CDR3 reads CASIHVGQYNQPQHF. In DNA, the CDR3 is TGTGCCAGTATCCATGTTGGACAGTACAATCAGCCCCAGCATTTT.